These T cell receptor beta chains were read from a single sample in a study of blood T cell repertoires in COVID-19. The repertoire was sequenced with immunoSEQ multiplex PCR; TCRdb's copy has only in-frame clones and lacks some. Found here are roughly 150,000 clones, 65% to 85% of them singletons; the top ten hold around 8%. Material for sequencing was peripheral blood. The receptors here all came from a human donor in a cohort sampled during active COVID-19. Each CDR3 is given with its conserved first and last residue. The D gene is left open where the match is weak. Not every row has a clone size; where given, it reads once, few, many or a size class.

TRBV12-5	few	TRBJ1-1	.	CASGFLTPGHRLEAFF
TRBV5-4	.	TRBJ2-3	TRBD2	CASSLLGLDYTDTQYF
TRBV6-2/TRBV6-3	.	TRBJ1-1	TRBD1	CASTPRGQTNTEAFF
TRBV5-4	.	TRBJ2-1	TRBD2	CASSDLRGGFDNEQFF
TRBV2	.	TRBJ2-1	TRBD1	CASRLRQGPTYNEQFF
TRBV6-5	.	TRBJ2-7	TRBD2	CASSFGTSSYEQYF
TRBV5-1	.	TRBJ2-7	TRBD1	CASRSDRVFGEQYF
TRBV5-1	.	TRBJ2-3	.	CASSFEGTDTQYF
TRBV6-4	.	TRBJ2-1	TRBD2	CASSPGLAGSNEQFF
TRBV6-5	.	TRBJ1-1	.	CASRWTVNTEAFF
TRBV11-2	.	TRBJ2-5	TRBD1	CASSQQGAQYF
TRBV6-6	.	TRBJ1-6	.	CASSPGQHNSPLHF
TRBV5-1	.	TRBJ1-5	.	CASRRTGEGQPQHF
TRBV28	.	TRBJ1-4	.	CASSQQGGVEKLFF
TRBV19	.	TRBJ2-7	TRBD2	CASSLGLLYEQYF
TRBV19	.	TRBJ2-3	TRBD1	CASRTGEGTDTQYF
TRBV5-4	.	TRBJ2-7	.	CASSFGPGHPYEQYF